This T cell receptor (beta chain) was retrieved from a study of tumor-infiltrating lymphocytes in oesophageal squamous cell carcinoma. MiXCR, run by TCRdb on the PCR reads, gives a single entry per CDR3 protein. The sample has around 12,000 distinct CDR3 sequences, roughly three fifths seen once; the top ten hold approximately 32%. The table lists this clonotype with a few counts. Germline trimming cut 3 bases from V and 4 bases from J; bases unmatched to any gene: 2. In germline, CDR1 is SGHTA, CDR2 FQGNSA. This CDR3 spans 15 amino acids. This clonotype was sampled from a female donor with esophageal squamous cell carcinoma. The sample taken for sequencing was esophageal tumor tissue. The J gene is TRBJ2-1, the V gene TRBV7-2; 11 nucleotides line up with TRBD2. CDR3 nucleotides: TGTGCCAGCAGCTTTACTAGCGGGAGATACAATGAGCAGTTCTTC. Translation gives CASSFTSGRYNEQFF.